Listed here are 18 T cell receptor beta chains from one sample, sequenced in a study of blood T cell repertoires in COVID-19. The assay was immunoSEQ multiplex PCR, and TCRdb's table has in-frame clones only and misses some. The sample carries 68,000 or so clones, more than 75% recorded once. The sequenced material came from peripheral blood. The receptors originated from a middle-aged man with active COVID-19.

This clone was detected a few times. V usage is TRBV9 and J usage is TRBJ1-6; no clear D gene. CDR3 length: 12 amino acids. V was clipped by 3 bases and J by 9 bases, with 7 bases between them. The germline V gene has CDR1 SGDLS and CDR2 YYNGEE. CDR3 loop: CASSGLASPLHF. CDR3 coding DNA: TGTGCCAGCAGCGGCTTGGCTTCACCCCTCCACTTT.

This clone was recorded only once. The CDR3 spells CASSQEPASGPYNEQFF. The CDR3 coding sequence is TGCGCCAGCAGCCAAGAGCCGGCCAGCGGGCCCTACAATGAGCAGTTCTTC. The rearrangement joins TRBV4-3 to TRBJ2-1, with a weak D call TRBD2 (6 bases). The CDR3 consists of 17 residues. Germline values: CDR1 LGHNA, CDR2 YSLEER. The V gene lost 0 bases and the J gene lost 2 bases, with 14 bases spanning the gap.

The rearrangement uses TRBV9 and TRBJ2-3, with D unresolved. This CDR3 has 16 residues. The germline gives CDR1 SGDLS, CDR2 YYNGEE. V was cut by 4 bases and J by 0 bases, with 15 bases left in between. The CDR3 here is CASSLRSEYSTDTQYF. The CDR3 bases are TGTGCCAGCAGCCTTCGAAGCGAGTATAGCACAGATACGCAGTATTTT.

The J gene is TRBJ2-7, the V gene TRBV28, with 9 bases lining up with TRBD1. The CDR3 sequence is 15 residues long. Losses at the gene ends were 6 bases for V and 4 bases for J; bases not matched to a gene: 10. The germline V gene has CDR1 MDHEN and CDR2 SYDVKM. The CDR3 spells CASRTGGTGKYEQYF. The CDR3 coding sequence is TGTGCCAGCAGGACAGGGGGTACAGGGAAGTACGAGCAGTACTTC.

The chain's CDR3 is CASSRGQGNSGANVLTF. Here the CDR3 DNA reads TGTGCCAGCAGTCGCGGACAGGGAAACTCTGGGGCCAACGTCCTGACTTTC. V is TRBV6-6 and J is TRBJ2-6; TRBD1 matches 8 bases. CDR3 length equals 17 residues. Per the germline V gene, CDR1 is MNHNY and CDR2 is SVGAGI (reference sequence). V dropped 5 bases and J dropped 0; count of bases not matched to a gene: 6.

CDR3 loop: CASSPPTGGDEQYF. The CDR3 DNA reads TGTGCCAGCTCACCACCAACAGGGGGTGACGAGCAGTACTTC. The chain is built from TRBV18 and TRBJ2-7, with 8 bases fitting TRBD1. CDR1 is KGHSH, CDR2 LQKENI, per germline. V shed 0 bases and J 5 bases; nucleotides not matched to a gene: 3. CDR3 length equals 14 residues.

The rearrangement uses TRBV7-6 and TRBJ1-1; 9 nucleotides match TRBD1. CDR3 length: 16 amino acids. V lost 5 bases to trimming and J lost 5 bases; unmatched junction nucleotides: 12. Per germline, CDR1 SGHVS and CDR2 FNYEAQ. This chain's CDR3 is CASSNPGQGGKTEAFF. DNA of the CDR3: TGTGCCAGCAGCAACCCGGGACAGGGCGGGAAGACTGAAGCTTTCTTT.

The CDR3 region is CASGAAGATDTQYF. In DNA form, the CDR3 reads TGTGCCAGTGGGGCGGCGGGAGCGACAGATACGCAGTATTTT. This chain uses TRBV2 with TRBJ2-3; TRBD2 matches 7 bases. Germline assignment: CDR1 SNHLY and CDR2 FYNNEI. CDR3 length: 14 residues. The V and J ends lost 9 bases and 3 bases, in that order; junction bases with no gene match: 9.

V is TRBV6-2 or TRBV6-3 and J is TRBJ1-1; TRBD1 matches 7 bases. Germline CDR1 and CDR2: MNHEY and SVGEGT. J lost 4 bases, V lost 4 bases, and 6 bases had no gene match. The CDR3 runs 14 residues. The CDR3 spells CASSSSTGSTEAFF. Written as DNA, the CDR3 is TGTGCCAGCAGTTCCTCGACAGGGAGCACTGAAGCTTTCTTT.

This clone has only one observation. V is TRBV7-2 and J is TRBJ2-5; TRBD1 aligns across 7 bases. Germline V gives CDR1 SGHTA, CDR2 FQGNSA. J lost 5 bases, V lost 6 bases, and 6 bases had no gene match. CDR3 length: 13 amino acids. This CDR3 reads CASSRDSRETQYF. CDR3 DNA: TGTGCCAGCAGTAGGGACAGCCGGGAGACCCAGTACTTC.

The CDR3 coding sequence is TGTGCCAGTAGTCTCGGGGGATCCGGTACGCAGTATTTT. Translation gives CASSLGGSGTQYF. This sequence joins TRBV19 and TRBJ2-3, with a tentative D call TRBD2 (6 bases). Germline loops: CDR1 LNHDA, CDR2 SQIVND (reference sequence). Deletions cut 5 bases from V and 8 bases from J, with 14 bases between. The CDR3 sequence is 13 residues long.

The rearrangement links TRBV19 to TRBJ1-2; D is unresolved. CDR1 and CDR2 (germline): LNHDA, SQIVND (reference sequence). Trimming took 1 base from V and 6 from J, leaving 12 bases between them. There are 14 residues in the CDR3. CDR3 sequence: CASSIVRAFDGYTF. As DNA, the CDR3 is TGTGCCAGTAGTATAGTCCGCGCGTTCGATGGCTACACCTTC.

The V and J genes are TRBV9 and TRBJ2-7; D might be TRBD2 (7 bases). V was trimmed by 0 bases and J by 3 bases, leaving 13 bases between them. Germline loops: CDR1 SGDLS, CDR2 YYNGEE. This CDR3 has 15 residues. The CDR3 loop is CASSVEGGRIYEQYF. CDR3 in DNA: TGTGCCAGCAGCGTAGAGGGGGGGCGAATCTACGAGCAGTACTTC.

The CDR3 sequence: CASSKAAGGGYEQYF. The CDR3, as DNA: TGTGCCAGCAGCAAAGCTGCAGGGGGCGGTTACGAGCAGTACTTC. The chain links TRBV21-1 to TRBJ2-7; TRBD1, the D gene given by the table, was not confirmed from the DNA. TRBV21-1 is described as a pseudogene. This CDR3 spans 15 amino acids.

The chain has TRBV7-2 and TRBJ2-3, with 8 bases matching TRBD2. This CDR3 region has 13 residues. Unmatched junction bases numbered 6, after V lost 10 bases and J lost 3 bases. Germline V gene sequence: CDR1 SGHTA, CDR2 FQGNSA. Here the CDR3 DNA reads TGTGCCACGCGGGGGGCAGGGACAGATACGCAGTATTTT. Amino acid sequence: CATRGAGTDTQYF. The entire variable domain, with the rest obtained from reference TRBV7-2 and TRBJ2-3, is as follows: GAGVSQSPSNKVTEKGKDVELRCDPISGHTALYWYRQSLGQGLEFLIYFQGNSAPDKSGLPSDRFSAERTGGSVSTLTIQRTQQEDSAVYLCATRGAGTDTQYFGPGTRLTVL.

V and J are TRBV29-1 and TRBJ2-5; 8 bases fit TRBD1. V lost 6 bases and J lost 5; bases outside the gene matches: 14. The CDR3 covers 15 residues. Germline-derived CDR1 and CDR2 are SQVTM and ANQGSEA. Here the CDR3 DNA reads TGCAGCGTACATCGACAGGGGAGAGTGGGGGAGACCCAGTACTTC. It codes for CSVHRQGRVGETQYF.

The chain carries TRBV4-2 and TRBJ2-1; 7 bases are shared with TRBD2. The CDR3 covers 17 residues. With V trimmed by 1 base and J by 0 bases, 6 bases remained unmatched. The germline V gene has CDR1 LGHNA and CDR2 YNFKEQ. CDR3 in DNA: TGTGCCAGCAGCCAAGGGGTAGCGGGCACCTCCTACAATGAGCAGTTCTTC. The encoded protein is CASSQGVAGTSYNEQFF.

V gene TRBV28 combines with J gene TRBJ2-7; possibly TRBD2 for D (5 bases). CDR1 is MDHEN, CDR2 SYDVKM, per germline. CDR3 length: 13 residues. Trimming cost V 10 bases and J 7 bases, with 20 bases left between them. The CDR3 here is CATTGSMIREQYF. The CDR3 DNA reads as TGTGCCACTACGGGATCCATGATCCGGGAGCAGTACTTC.